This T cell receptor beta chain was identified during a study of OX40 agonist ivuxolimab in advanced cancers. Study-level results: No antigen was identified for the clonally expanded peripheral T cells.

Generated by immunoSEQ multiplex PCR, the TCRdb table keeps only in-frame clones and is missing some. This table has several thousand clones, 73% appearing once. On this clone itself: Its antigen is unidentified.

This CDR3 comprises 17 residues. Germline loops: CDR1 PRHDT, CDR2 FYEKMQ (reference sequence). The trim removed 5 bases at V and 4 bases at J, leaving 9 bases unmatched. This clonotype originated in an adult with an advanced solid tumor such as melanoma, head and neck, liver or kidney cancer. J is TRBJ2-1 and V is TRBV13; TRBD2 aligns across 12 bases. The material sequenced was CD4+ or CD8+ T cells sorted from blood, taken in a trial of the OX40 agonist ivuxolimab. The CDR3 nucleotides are TGTGCCAGCAGCGCGACGACTAGCGGGAGTACTTACAATGAGCAGTTCTTC. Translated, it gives CASSATTSGSTYNEQFF.